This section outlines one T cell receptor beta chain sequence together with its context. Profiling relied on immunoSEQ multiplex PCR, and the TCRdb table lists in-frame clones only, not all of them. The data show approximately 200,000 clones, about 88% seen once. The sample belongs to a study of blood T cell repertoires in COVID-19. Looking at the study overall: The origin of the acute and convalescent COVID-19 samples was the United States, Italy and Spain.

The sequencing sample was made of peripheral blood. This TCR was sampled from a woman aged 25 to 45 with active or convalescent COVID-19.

Here the CDR3 DNA reads TGTGCCAGCACTAGCGGGAGTACAGATACGCAGTATTTT. Protein: CASTSGSTDTQYF. This rearrangement joins TRBV6-5 to TRBJ2-3, with 10 nucleotides matching TRBD2. The CDR3 is 13 residues long. Germline CDR1 is MNHEY and CDR2 is SVGAGI. V shed 7 bases and J 3 bases; nucleotides not matched to a gene: 1.